This T cell receptor (beta chain) was documented in a study of T cells after yellow fever vaccination. Study background: Fractions with few cells were prepared using SMART-Seq v4 Ultra Low Input. The study's findings and limits: Post-booster repertoires again held most primary-vaccination clones (just under 97% CD4, 85% to 90% CD8).

The table lists this clonotype with a few counts. Its target is unknown. The CDR3 runs 17 residues. Germline CDR1 reads MNHEY; CDR2 reads SVGEGT. The V gene end was trimmed by 5 bases and the J gene end by 6 bases; junction bases not matched to a gene: 14. A 5'RACE template-switching step, the method used to make TCR cDNA, added a universal primer site and UMIs. TCRdb called the 5' RACE reads again in MiXCR, with one record for every CDR3 protein. The data show a few hundred thousand distinct CDR3 sequences, approximately 8% seen once. The source was CD4+ T cells sorted from PBMCs, collected 5 days after the yellow fever booster vaccination. The chain joins TRBV6-2 or TRBV6-3 to TRBJ2-2, with 8 bases matching TRBD2. The receptor's source is a man in his late teens or twenties who received the YFV17D yellow fever vaccine. This CDR3 reads CASSIAGGARPPGELFF. The CDR3 bases are TGTGCCAGCAGTATCGCCGGGGGGGCCCGTCCGCCCGGGGAGCTGTTTTTT.